These 10 T cell receptor beta chains came from one sample sequenced in a study of beta chain features in type 1 diabetes. These receptors lack a known antigen. The study reverse transcribed the entire isolated RNA, so it sequenced expressed TCRB transcripts. The data were produced by immunoSEQ multiplex PCR, yet TCRdb's version contains in-frame clones alone and is incomplete. The sample has over 650,000 clones; more than 12% are singletons. Study results and caveats: Shorter TCRB CDR3s, moderately but significantly so, marked every one of the four CD4+ subsets in Type 1 diabetes patients.

The specimen was naive CD4+ T cells from blood. These receptors were obtained from a man between 18 and 35 years old with type 1 diabetes.

The chain recombines TRBV2 with TRBJ2-7; D unresolved. Germline V lookup: CDR1 SNHLY, CDR2 FYNNEI. This CDR3 region has 12 residues. The V end was cut by 8 bases, the J end by 2 bases, with 10 bases between. CDR3 sequence: CASGGRTYEQYF. CDR3 nucleotide sequence: TGTGCCAGCGGCGGCAGGACCTACGAGCAGTACTTC.

This rearrangement joins TRBV5-1 to TRBJ2-2, with TRBD2 as a possible D gene (5 bases). Germline V CDR1 and CDR2: SGHRS, YFSETQ. The CDR3 extends over 16 amino acids. Trimming cost V 4 bases and J 1 base, with 14 bases left between them. The CDR3 DNA is TGCGCCAGCAGCCCCACTACAAGCGGGAACACCGGGGAGCTGTTTTTT. It encodes CASSPTTSGNTGELFF.

This chain uses TRBV13 with TRBJ2-7, with 7 bases aligning to TRBD1. V shed 2 bases, J shed 4 bases, and the junction held 5 bases outside the gene matches. The CDR3 runs 14 residues. Germline V CDR1 and CDR2: PRHDT, FYEKMQ (reference sequence). CDR3 protein: CASSLKGARYEQYF. CDR3 nucleotides: TGTGCCAGCAGCTTAAAGGGGGCAAGGTACGAGCAGTACTTC.

V gene TRBV5-1 combines with J gene TRBJ2-1; 9 nucleotides line up with TRBD1. Germline V CDR1 and CDR2: SGHRS, YFSETQ. This CDR3 comprises 21 residues. The V segment lost 4 bases and the J segment 0 bases; nucleotides outside the gene matches: 20. CDR3 region: CASSPRPGQGRLSSSYNEQFF. The CDR3 DNA reads TGCGCCAGCAGCCCGCGGCCGGGACAGGGAAGGCTTTCGAGCTCCTACAATGAGCAGTTCTTC. The full variable domain, its missing parts supplied by reference TRBV5-1 and TRBJ2-1, is KAGVTQTPRYLIKTRGQQVTLSCSPISGHRSVSWYQQTPGQGLQFLFEYFSETQRNKGNFPGRFSGRQFSNSRSEMNVSTLELGDSALYLCASSPRPGQGRLSSSYNEQFFGPGTRLTVL.

The sample holds a few counts of this clone. The chain carries TRBV30 and TRBJ2-3; D is possibly TRBD2 (6 bases). This CDR3 is 14 amino acids long. Germline-derived CDR1 and CDR2 are GTSNPN and SVGIG (reference sequence). V lost 4 bases and J 5 bases, leaving 16 bases between the germline ends. This CDR3 is CAWTGRVGGDTQYF. The CDR3 bases are TGTGCCTGGACCGGAAGGGTGGGAGGAGATACGCAGTATTTT.

The genes are TRBV5-4 and TRBJ1-2; weak D call: TRBD1 (6 bases). V gave up 0 bases and J gave up 8 bases, with 11 bases separating them. CDR1 and CDR2 (germline): SGHNT, YYREEE (reference sequence). The CDR3 is 13 amino acids. Here the CDR3 reads CASSLAGGWGYTF. The CDR3 region has the DNA TGTGCCAGCAGCTTGGCCGGGGGCTGGGGCTACACCTTC.

This clone was found a few times. The V and J genes are TRBV7-3 and TRBJ1-1; no clear D. V was clipped by 5 bases and J by 1 base, with 17 bases between them. The length of the CDR3 is 16 residues. CDR1 SGHTA and CDR2 FQGTGA come from the germline V gene. The CDR3 spells CASSALGRDWNTEAFF. The CDR3, as DNA: TGTGCCAGCAGCGCCTTAGGGCGGGATTGGAACACTGAAGCTTTCTTT.

This clone was counted between two and nine times. This sequence joins TRBV11-2 and TRBJ1-1; 7 bases agree with TRBD1. The CDR3 contains 15 residues. V lost 5 bases and J lost 6; bases outside the gene matches: 12. Germline lookup yields CDR1 SGHAT and CDR2 FQNNGV. CDR3 residues: CASSNPRQGNAEAFF. CDR3 sequence (DNA): TGTGCCAGCAGCAATCCCCGACAGGGAAACGCTGAAGCTTTCTTT.

The chain has TRBV2 and TRBJ2-7, with 7 bases matching TRBD1. The V segment lost 8 bases and the J segment 4 bases; nucleotides outside the gene matches: 11. The CDR3 extends over 14 amino acids. Germline values: CDR1 SNHLY, CDR2 FYNNEI. The CDR3 protein is CASFYIDRVYEQYF. The CDR3 nucleotides read TGTGCCAGCTTCTATATCGACAGGGTATACGAGCAGTACTTC.

V and J are TRBV28 and TRBJ2-7, with a possible D match to TRBD2 (6 bases). V was clipped by 4 bases and J by 0 bases, with 16 bases between them. The V gene's germline CDR1 is MDHEN and CDR2 SYDVKM. The CDR3 totals 16 residues. CDR3 in DNA: TGTGCCAGCAGTTCCCTAGGTAGCGGAACCTCCTACGAGCAGTACTTC. Its translation is CASSSLGSGTSYEQYF.